Listed below are T cell receptor beta chains from one sample, sequenced in a study of CD8 T cells in ankylosing spondylitis. TCRdb reprocessed the 5' RACE reads with MiXCR, giving one entry per CDR3 protein. The sample has 200,000 or so distinct CDR3 sequences, around 13% seen once. Sequenced: blood, either unsorted or a sorted T cell fraction (not recorded which). The receptors were gathered from a female donor with ankylosing spondylitis or in good health (not recorded which). Both conserved end residues are part of each CDR3. D genes are given only for firm matches. Clone size is given for some rows only: seen once, a few or many times, or a class if the clone is expanded.

D,V,J,size,DNA,CDR3
-,TRBV5-5,TRBJ2-3,few,TGTGCCAGCAGCTTGGGGGACCGAGCTAGCACAGATACGCAGTATTTT,CASSLGDRASTDTQYF
-,TRBV28,TRBJ2-1,-,TGTGCCGGCATCAGTCCGAGCTCCTACAATGAGCAGTTCTTC,CAGISPSSYNEQFF
-,TRBV12-3/TRBV12-4,TRBJ2-5,few,TGTGCCAGCAGGTCCGACATCCAAGAGACCCAGTACTTC,CASRSDIQETQYF
-,TRBV25-1,TRBJ2-4,many,TGTGCCAGCAGTCCCCCGCAGGTGCTAGCCAAAAACATTCAGTACTTC,CASSPPQVLAKNIQYF
TRBD1,TRBV25-1,TRBJ1-5,few,TGTGCCAGCATTCCGGGACAGGGGAATAGGGTTCAAGTTAAAAAACAGCCCCAGCATTTT,CASIPGQGNRVQVKKQPQHF
TRBD1,TRBV15,TRBJ1-1,-,TGTGCCACCAGCAGGGCCGGTGACAGGGGCACTGAAGCTTTCTTT,CATSRAGDRGTEAFF
TRBD2,TRBV5-5,TRBJ2-1,many,TGTGCCAGCAGCGTGGGACTAGCAAAGGGTGAGGGTGAGCAGTTCTTC,CASSVGLAKGEGEQFF
-,TRBV2,TRBJ2-2,many,TGTGCCAGCAGTGTGAAGCTGGGCACCGGGGAGCTGTTTTTT,CASSVKLGTGELFF
-,TRBV29-1,TRBJ1-1,-,TGCAGCGTTGTCGGACGAGCGAACACTGAAGCTTTCTTT,CSVVGRANTEAFF
-,TRBV27,TRBJ2-7,-,TGTGCCAGCAGACCTGGGAGCGGGTCCCCCTACGAGCAGTACTTC,CASRPGSGSPYEQYF
-,TRBV30,TRBJ2-1,many,TGTGCCTGGGGACTATCCTACAATGAGCAGTTCTTC,CAWGLSYNEQFF
-,TRBV6-5,TRBJ1-5,many,TGTGCCAGCAGTTCGGGATTTAGCAATCAGCCCCAGCATTTT,CASSSGFSNQPQHF
TRBD2,TRBV7-9,TRBJ2-1,many,TGTGCCAGCAGGGCAGCTGGGACTAGCGCGGACAATGAGCAGTTCTTC,CASRAAGTSADNEQFF
-,TRBV5-1,TRBJ1-3,many,TGCGCCAGCAGCTTAGCCATGAGCTCTGGAAACACCATATATTTT,CASSLAMSSGNTIYF
-,TRBV5-1,TRBJ1-2,many,TGCGCCAGCAGCTCGGACGACTATGGCTACACCTTC,CASSSDDYGYTF
-,TRBV12-3/TRBV12-4,TRBJ2-1,many,TGTGCCAGCAGTTCCAACGCCGGGACAACCTCCTACAATGAGCAGTTCTTC,CASSSNAGTTSYNEQFF
TRBD2,TRBV6-4,TRBJ2-1,few,TGTGCCAGCAGCAGGGCGGGGGATGCCTACAATGAGCAGTTCTTC,CASSRAGDAYNEQFF